This paragraph covers one T cell receptor beta chain sequence. This sample is part of a study of blood T cell repertoires in COVID-19. In the original analysis: Amplification from reference gene primers served as the basis for estimated nucleated cell counts. Clones were sequenced by immunoSEQ multiplex PCR, and TCRdb holds only the in-frame ones, with some missing. D and trimming come from the DNA, and the V and J calls and clone size come from that table. The data show roughly 520,000 clones, 85% to 90% seen once. Researchers sorted participants into cohorts using their self-reported clinical history. Before being deemed recovered, Cohort 3 donors had two negative PCRs, clearance, or symptom resolution. This TCR came from a woman aged 35 to 49 who had recovered from COVID-19. Material: PBMCs or T cells enriched from blood (not recorded which).

The CDR3 sequence is CASSLAPLKAYEQYF. The CDR3 nucleotides are TGTGCCAGCAGCTTAGCGCCACTAAAAGCCTACGAGCAGTACTTC. The genes are TRBV7-2 and TRBJ2-7, with D unclear. The germline V gene has CDR1 SGHTA and CDR2 FQGNSA. Trimming took 0 bases from V and 2 from J, leaving 11 bases between them. The CDR3 length is 15 residues.